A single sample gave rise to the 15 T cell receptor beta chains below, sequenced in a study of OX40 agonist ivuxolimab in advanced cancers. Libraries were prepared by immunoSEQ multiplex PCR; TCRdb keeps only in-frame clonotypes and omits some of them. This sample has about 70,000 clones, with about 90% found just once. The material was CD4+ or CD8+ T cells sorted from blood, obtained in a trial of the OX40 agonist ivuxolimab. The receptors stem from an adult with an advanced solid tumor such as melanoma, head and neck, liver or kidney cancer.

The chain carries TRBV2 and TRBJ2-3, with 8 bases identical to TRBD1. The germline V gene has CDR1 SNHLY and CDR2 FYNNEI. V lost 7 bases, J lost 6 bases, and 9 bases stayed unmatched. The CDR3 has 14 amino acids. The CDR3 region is CASKGQGGFDTQYF. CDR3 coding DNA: TGTGCCAGCAAAGGACAGGGCGGATTTGATACGCAGTATTTT.

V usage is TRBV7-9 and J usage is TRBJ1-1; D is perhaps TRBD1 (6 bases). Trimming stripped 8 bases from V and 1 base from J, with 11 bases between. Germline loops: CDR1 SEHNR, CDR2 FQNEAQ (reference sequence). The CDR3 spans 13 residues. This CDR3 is CASGKGGNTEAFF. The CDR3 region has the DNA TGTGCCAGCGGAAAGGGGGGGAACACTGAAGCTTTCTTT.

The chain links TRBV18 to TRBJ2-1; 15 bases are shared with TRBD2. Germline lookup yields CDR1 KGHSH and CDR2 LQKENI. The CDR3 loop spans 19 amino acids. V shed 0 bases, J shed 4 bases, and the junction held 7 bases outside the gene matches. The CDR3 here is CASSPPGLAGGGVYNEQFF. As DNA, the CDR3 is TGTGCCAGCTCACCACCGGGACTAGCGGGAGGAGGGGTATACAATGAGCAGTTCTTC.

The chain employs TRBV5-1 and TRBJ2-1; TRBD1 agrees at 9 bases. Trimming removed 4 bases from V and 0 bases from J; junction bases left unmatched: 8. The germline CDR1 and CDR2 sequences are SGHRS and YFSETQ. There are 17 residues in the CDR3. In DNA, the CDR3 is TGCGCCAGCAGCACTACAGGGGGCACGAGCTCCTACAATGAGCAGTTCTTC. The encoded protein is CASSTTGGTSSYNEQFF.

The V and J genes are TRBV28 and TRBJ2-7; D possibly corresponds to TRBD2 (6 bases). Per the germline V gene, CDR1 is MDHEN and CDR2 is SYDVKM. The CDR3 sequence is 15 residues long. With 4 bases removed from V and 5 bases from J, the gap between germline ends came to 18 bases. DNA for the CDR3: TGTGCCAGCAGTTCCTCGGGAGTGGGGGGTGACGAGCAGTACTTC. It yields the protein CASSSSGVGGDEQYF.

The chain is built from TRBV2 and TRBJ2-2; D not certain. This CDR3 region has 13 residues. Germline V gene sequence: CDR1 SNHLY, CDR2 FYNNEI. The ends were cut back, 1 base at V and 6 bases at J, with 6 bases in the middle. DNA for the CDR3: TGTGCCAGCAGTGAAGGTTGGGCCGGGGAGCTGTTTTTT. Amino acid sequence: CASSEGWAGELFF.

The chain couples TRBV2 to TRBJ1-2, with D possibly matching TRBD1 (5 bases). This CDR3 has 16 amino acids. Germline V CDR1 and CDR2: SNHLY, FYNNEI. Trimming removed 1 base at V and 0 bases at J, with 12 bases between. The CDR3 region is CASSEVPDTTNYGYTF. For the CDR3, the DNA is TGTGCCAGCAGTGAAGTTCCGGACACTACTAACTATGGCTACACCTTC.

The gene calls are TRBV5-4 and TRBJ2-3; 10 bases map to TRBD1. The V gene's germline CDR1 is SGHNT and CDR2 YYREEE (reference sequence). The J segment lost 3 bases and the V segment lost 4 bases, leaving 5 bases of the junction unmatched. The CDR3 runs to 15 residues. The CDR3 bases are TGTGCCAGCAGCCCCTGGACAGGGGGAACAGATACGCAGTATTTT. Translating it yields CASSPWTGGTDTQYF. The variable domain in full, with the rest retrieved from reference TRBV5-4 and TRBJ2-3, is ETGVTQSPTHLIKTRGQQVTLRCSSQSGHNTVSWYQQALGQGPQFIFQYYREEENGRGNFPPRFSGLQFPNYSSELNVNALELDDSALYLCASSPWTGGTDTQYFGPGTRLTVL.

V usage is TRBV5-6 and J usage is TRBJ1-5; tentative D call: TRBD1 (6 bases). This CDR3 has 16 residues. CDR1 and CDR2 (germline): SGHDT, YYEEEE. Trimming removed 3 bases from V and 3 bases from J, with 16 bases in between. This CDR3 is CASSSTGTLNNQPQHF. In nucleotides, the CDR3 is TGTGCCAGCAGCTCGACCGGGACATTGAACAATCAGCCCCAGCATTTT.

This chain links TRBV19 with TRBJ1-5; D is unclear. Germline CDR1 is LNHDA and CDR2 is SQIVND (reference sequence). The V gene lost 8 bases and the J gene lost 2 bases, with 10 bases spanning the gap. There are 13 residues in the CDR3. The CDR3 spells CASAGPGNQPQHF. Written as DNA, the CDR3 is TGTGCCAGTGCTGGTCCTGGCAATCAGCCCCAGCATTTT.

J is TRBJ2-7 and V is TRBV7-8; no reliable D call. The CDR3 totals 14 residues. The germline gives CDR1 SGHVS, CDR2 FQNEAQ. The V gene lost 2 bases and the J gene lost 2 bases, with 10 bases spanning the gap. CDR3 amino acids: CASSLMVAAYEQYF. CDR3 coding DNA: TGTGCCAGCAGCTTAATGGTCGCCGCCTACGAGCAGTACTTC.

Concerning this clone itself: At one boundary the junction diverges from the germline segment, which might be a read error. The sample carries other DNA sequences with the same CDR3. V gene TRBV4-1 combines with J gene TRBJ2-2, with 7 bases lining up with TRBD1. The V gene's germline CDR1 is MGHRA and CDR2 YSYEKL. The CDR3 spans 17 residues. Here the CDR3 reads CASSQDRGQGDTGELFF. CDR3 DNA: TGCGCCAGCAGCCAAGATCGGGGCCAGGGGGACACCGGGGAACTGTTTTTT.

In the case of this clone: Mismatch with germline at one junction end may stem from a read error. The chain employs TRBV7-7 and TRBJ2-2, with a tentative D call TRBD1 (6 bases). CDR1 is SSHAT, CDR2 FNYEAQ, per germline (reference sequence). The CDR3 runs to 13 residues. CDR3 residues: CASRPDRSGELFF. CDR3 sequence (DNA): TGTGCTAGCAGACCCGACAGGTCCGGGGAGCTGTTTTTT.

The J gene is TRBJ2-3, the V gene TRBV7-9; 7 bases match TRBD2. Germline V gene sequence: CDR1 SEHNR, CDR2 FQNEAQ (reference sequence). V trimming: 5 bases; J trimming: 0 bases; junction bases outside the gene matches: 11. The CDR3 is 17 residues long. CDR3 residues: CASSPRLAGTSTDTQYF. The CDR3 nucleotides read TGTGCCAGCAGCCCCCGACTAGCCGGCACAAGCACAGATACGCAGTATTTT.

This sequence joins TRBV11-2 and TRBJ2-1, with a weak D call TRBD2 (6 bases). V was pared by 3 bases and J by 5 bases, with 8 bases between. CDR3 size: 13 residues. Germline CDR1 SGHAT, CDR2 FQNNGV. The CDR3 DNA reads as TGTGCCAGCAGCTTGGGGAGGAACAATGAGCAGTTCTTC. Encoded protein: CASSLGRNNEQFF.